A selection of T cell receptor beta chains follows, all from one sample in a study of blood T cell repertoires in COVID-19. Sequenced by immunoSEQ multiplex PCR; TCRdb stores in-frame clones only, minus some. The sample contains some 140,000 clones, approximately 88% of which appear only once. The sequenced sample consisted of peripheral blood. The receptor source for this set is a man between 60 and 75 years old with acute or convalescent COVID-19. Both conserved end residues are part of each CDR3. Fields, in order: D gene, clone size, J gene, V gene, CDR3 DNA, CDR3 protein. D genes are given only for firm matches. The size entry is marked missing in some rows and otherwise reads once, few, many or a size class.

D gene: .; clone size: .; J gene: TRBJ1-6; V gene: TRBV27; CDR3 DNA: TGTGCCAGCAGTGCCCGACTTTATTCACCCCTCCACTTT; CDR3 protein: CASSARLYSPLHF
D gene: .; clone size: .; J gene: TRBJ1-2; V gene: TRBV27; CDR3 DNA: TGTGCCAGCAGACGAGACAGGTCCAAGGGCTATGGCTACACCTTC; CDR3 protein: CASRRDRSKGYGYTF
D gene: .; clone size: .; J gene: TRBJ2-7; V gene: TRBV18; CDR3 DNA: TGTGCCAGCTCACCAGGGACATACGAGCAGTACTTC; CDR3 protein: CASSPGTYEQYF
D gene: .; clone size: .; J gene: TRBJ1-2; V gene: TRBV10-3; CDR3 DNA: TGTGCCATCAATCAGGAGTCTGGGAGTTCGGCGGCTAACTATGGCTACACCTTC; CDR3 protein: CAINQESGSSAANYGYTF
D gene: TRBD2; clone size: .; J gene: TRBJ2-5; V gene: TRBV7-9; CDR3 DNA: TGTGCCAGCAGCGTAGCGGGAGGGATCCAAGAGACCCAGTACTTC; CDR3 protein: CASSVAGGIQETQYF
D gene: .; clone size: once; J gene: TRBJ2-1; V gene: TRBV7-2; CDR3 DNA: TGTGCCAGCAGCTTAGCGTCACACAGCTACAATGAGCAGTTCTTC; CDR3 protein: CASSLASHSYNEQFF
D gene: .; clone size: .; J gene: TRBJ2-3; V gene: TRBV10-1; CDR3 DNA: TGCGCCAGCAGTGTTGACGAGGAGACAGATACGCAGTATTTT; CDR3 protein: CASSVDEETDTQYF
D gene: .; clone size: once; J gene: TRBJ2-1; V gene: TRBV7-2; CDR3 DNA: TGTGCCAGCAGCTTGAGCGGGCAATACAATGAGCAGTTCTTC; CDR3 protein: CASSLSGQYNEQFF
D gene: .; clone size: .; J gene: TRBJ1-2; V gene: TRBV30; CDR3 DNA: TGTGCCTGGAATTTTGGGAGAAGCGACTATGGCTACACCTTC; CDR3 protein: CAWNFGRSDYGYTF
D gene: TRBD1; clone size: .; J gene: TRBJ2-5; V gene: TRBV19; CDR3 DNA: TGTGCCAGTAGATTGACAGGGGGCCAAGAGACCCAGTACTTC; CDR3 protein: CASRLTGGQETQYF
D gene: TRBD1; clone size: .; J gene: TRBJ2-1; V gene: TRBV5-6; CDR3 DNA: TGTGCCAGCAGCTTGTCACAGGGGTTGACCTACAATGAGCAGTTCTTC; CDR3 protein: CASSLSQGLTYNEQFF
D gene: .; clone size: .; J gene: TRBJ2-4; V gene: TRBV5-1; CDR3 DNA: TGCGCCAGCAGCGCGGAGGGGTCGCGGGTTCAGTACTTC; CDR3 protein: CASSAEGSRVQYF